This T cell receptor beta chain was sequenced for a study of T cells in narcolepsy. This CDR3 is built from 15 residues. Looked up from germline, CDR1 is LGHNA and CDR2 is YSLEER. Libraries were prepared by immunoSEQ multiplex PCR; TCRdb keeps only in-frame clonotypes and omits some of them. The table lists 20,000 to 30,000 clones, roughly 77% of them singletons. The chain uses TRBV4-3 and TRBJ2-5; no firm D call. The J call is uncertain, as TRBJ2-7 better fits the DNA end. The receptor's source is a human donor in good health. Source material: memory (CD45RA-) CD4+ T cells from blood. DNA of the CDR3: TGCGCCAGCAGCCCCCCGGAAGTCAACTCCTACGAGCAGTACTTC. Encoded protein: CASSPPEVNSYEQYF.